Reported below is one T cell receptor (beta chain). Its antigen is unidentified. The source of the sample is a study of blood T cells in healthy people across ages. Overall study findings and caveats: Among long-lived donors, naive CD4+ cells were more numerous and diversity higher than in aged donors.

Caucasian individuals from Russia who were healthy and aged about 6 to 95 acted as donors. A second PCR, run for roughly 7 to 12 cycles, used a sample-barcoded 5' primer plus a J-beta primer mix. TCRdb re-called the 5' RACE reads through MiXCR, storing one row per CDR3 protein. The data show 1.4 million to 1.5 million distinct CDR3 sequences, 42% seen once. The sequence came from a woman aged 18-35 years in good health. The sample taken for sequencing was blood.

CDR3 sequence: CASGEVPPGISSYNEQFF. CDR3 DNA sequence: TGCGCCAGCGGCGAAGTTCCCCCAGGGATTAGCTCCTACAATGAGCAGTTCTTC. This chain connects TRBV5-1 to TRBJ2-1, with D maybe TRBD1 (5 bases). CDR3 length: 18 amino acids. Germline loops: CDR1 SGHRS, CDR2 YFSETQ. V dropped 7 bases and J dropped 0 bases, with 23 bases sitting between them. Full variable domain (outside the CDR3, taken from reference TRBV5-1 and TRBJ2-1): KAGVTQTPRYLIKTRGQQVTLSCSPISGHRSVSWYQQTPGQGLQFLFEYFSETQRNKGNFPGRFSGRQFSNSRSEMNVSTLELGDSALYLCASGEVPPGISSYNEQFFGPGTRLTVL.